The clone carrying this T cell receptor (beta chain) was detected once. Its antigen remains unidentified. This record comes from a study of shared clonotypes between healthy human individuals. The table came from immunoSEQ multiplex PCR; TCRdb's copy has only in-frame clones and leaves some out. The data show about 2.4 million clones, approximately 94% seen once. The CDR3 length is 15 residues. Trimming cost V 2 bases and J 2 bases, with 13 bases left between them. CDR1 MNHEY and CDR2 SMNVEV come from the germline V gene (reference sequence). Whole-study findings and limits: Four donors shared about 4.8% of their naive CD4 clonotypes. Large depth notwithstanding, sorted-subset sequencing proved incomplete by rarefaction. Estimated richness values were generally larger in naive subsets than in memory subsets.

This TCR was recovered from a man aged 18 to 30 in good health. Sequenced sample: naive CD4+ T cells sorted from blood. As for subset: CD45RA+ positively selected. This chain links TRBV27 with TRBJ2-7, with D possibly matching TRBD1 (6 bases). The CDR3 spells CASSLGVGQTYEQYF. The CDR3 region has the DNA TGTGCCAGCAGTTTAGGAGTAGGACAGACCTACGAGCAGTACTTC.